These T cell receptor beta chains were read from a single sample in a study of response to subunit inactivated influenza vaccine. TCRdb passed the RT-PCR reads through MiXCR, listing each CDR3 protein once. The sample contains hundreds of thousands of distinct CDR3 sequences, around 13% of which appear only once. The material sequenced was PBMCs from blood, taken around two weeks before vaccination. The receptors shown here come from a man in his fifties or sixties who received an inactivated influenza vaccine. CDR3s include the opening cysteine and the closing phenylalanine or tryptophan. A D gene is named only where the DNA matches it firmly. Size is omitted from some rows. Given values are once, few, many or a class for expanded clones.

clone_size: -
cdr3_length: 16
v_call: TRBV6-2/TRBV6-3
d_call: -
j_call: TRBJ2-2
cdr3_nt: TGTGCCAGCAGTCAGAGACAGCTCCGAAACACCGGGGAGCTGTTTTTT
cdr3_aa: CASSQRQLRNTGELFF

clone_size: many
cdr3_length: 14
v_call: TRBV20-1
d_call: TRBD1
j_call: TRBJ1-2
cdr3_nt: TGCAGTGCTAGTTCGGACAGGGCTAACTATGGCTACACCTTC
cdr3_aa: CSASSDRANYGYTF

clone_size: -
cdr3_length: 16
v_call: TRBV5-1
d_call: TRBD2
j_call: TRBJ2-1
cdr3_nt: TGCGCCAGCAGTCCTAGCGGGAGTATATCCTACAATGAGCAGTTCTTC
cdr3_aa: CASSPSGSISYNEQFF

clone_size: -
cdr3_length: 18
v_call: TRBV24-1
d_call: TRBD2
j_call: TRBJ2-7
cdr3_nt: TGTGCCACCAGGCCGAACCATCCGGGACTAGCGGGAGCGTACGAGCAGTACTTC
cdr3_aa: CATRPNHPGLAGAYEQYF

clone_size: few
cdr3_length: 14
v_call: TRBV20-1
d_call: -
j_call: TRBJ2-7
cdr3_nt: TGCAGTGCGTCACAGGGTGGGGGCTCCTACGAGCAGTACTTC
cdr3_aa: CSASQGGGSYEQYF

clone_size: -
cdr3_length: 16
v_call: TRBV5-1
d_call: TRBD1
j_call: TRBJ1-1
cdr3_nt: TGCGCCAGCAGCTTGGAACAGGGGGATCCCTTACCTGAAGCTTTCTTT
cdr3_aa: CASSLEQGDPLPEAFF

clone_size: few
cdr3_length: 15
v_call: TRBV7-8
d_call: -
j_call: TRBJ1-5
cdr3_nt: TGTGCCAGCAGCCTCTACCGAACAGGCAATCAGCCCCAGCATTTT
cdr3_aa: CASSLYRTGNQPQHF

clone_size: -
cdr3_length: 16
v_call: TRBV4-2
d_call: -
j_call: TRBJ2-3
cdr3_nt: TGTGCCAGCAGCCAAGGGGTTGAGGCGAGCACAGATACGCAGTATTTT
cdr3_aa: CASSQGVEASTDTQYF

clone_size: -
cdr3_length: 16
v_call: TRBV4-2
d_call: -
j_call: TRBJ2-3
cdr3_nt: TGTGCCAGCAGCCAAGATGTAGGGAGTTTCCCAGATACGCAGTATTTT
cdr3_aa: CASSQDVGSFPDTQYF

clone_size: few
cdr3_length: 14
v_call: TRBV12-3/TRBV12-4
d_call: -
j_call: TRBJ2-7
cdr3_nt: TGTGCCAGCAGTCCGGGGGCGACCTCCTACGAGCAGTACTTC
cdr3_aa: CASSPGATSYEQYF

clone_size: few
cdr3_length: 16
v_call: TRBV4-1
d_call: TRBD1
j_call: TRBJ2-2
cdr3_nt: TGCGCCAGCAGCCAAGCGGGACAGGGGGCCGCCGGGGAGCTGTTTTTT
cdr3_aa: CASSQAGQGAAGELFF

clone_size: -
cdr3_length: 13
v_call: TRBV5-1
d_call: -
j_call: TRBJ2-3
cdr3_nt: TGCGCCAGCAGCGTAGGGGACTTAAATACGCAGTATTTT
cdr3_aa: CASSVGDLNTQYF

clone_size: few
cdr3_length: 15
v_call: TRBV7-9
d_call: -
j_call: TRBJ2-2
cdr3_nt: TGTGCCAGCGCCCGGGGGCCCCATGAAGGCGGGGAGCTGTTTTTT
cdr3_aa: CASARGPHEGGELFF

clone_size: -
cdr3_length: 13
v_call: TRBV12-3/TRBV12-4
d_call: -
j_call: TRBJ1-5
cdr3_nt: TGTGCCAGCAGTTTAGCTTACAATCAGCCCCAGCATTTT
cdr3_aa: CASSLAYNQPQHF

clone_size: many
cdr3_length: 16
v_call: TRBV6-1
d_call: TRBD2
j_call: TRBJ2-5
cdr3_nt: TGTGCCAGCAGTCAGGAAGCGGGAGCTGCTTCAGAGACCCAGTACTTC
cdr3_aa: CASSQEAGAASETQYF

clone_size: -
cdr3_length: 13
v_call: TRBV15
d_call: -
j_call: TRBJ2-1
cdr3_nt: TGTGCCACCAGCAGAGATATGGGCGATGAGCAGTTCTTC
cdr3_aa: CATSRDMGDEQFF

clone_size: -
cdr3_length: 17
v_call: TRBV7-9
d_call: TRBD2
j_call: TRBJ2-3
cdr3_nt: TGTGCCAGCAGCTTAGGGCGCGGGACTAGCGGTACAGATACGCAGTATTTT
cdr3_aa: CASSLGRGTSGTDTQYF

clone_size: few
cdr3_length: 14
v_call: TRBV6-5
d_call: -
j_call: TRBJ2-7
cdr3_nt: TGTGCCAGCAGTTTATCGGGGATGTCCTACGAGCAGTACTTC
cdr3_aa: CASSLSGMSYEQYF

clone_size: many
cdr3_length: 13
v_call: TRBV7-2
d_call: -
j_call: TRBJ2-1
cdr3_nt: TGTGCCAGCAGCCCGACTACCTACAATGAGCAGTTCTTC
cdr3_aa: CASSPTTYNEQFF

clone_size: few
cdr3_length: 14
v_call: TRBV5-1
d_call: TRBD2
j_call: TRBJ2-7
cdr3_nt: TGCGCCAGCAGCGCCGGGGGGAACTCCTACGAGCAGTACTTC
cdr3_aa: CASSAGGNSYEQYF

clone_size: -
cdr3_length: 13
v_call: TRBV6-6
d_call: TRBD1
j_call: TRBJ2-3
cdr3_nt: TGTGCCAGCAGGGACAGGGGGCATGATACGCAGTATTTT
cdr3_aa: CASRDRGHDTQYF

clone_size: -
cdr3_length: 15
v_call: TRBV5-4
d_call: TRBD1
j_call: TRBJ2-5
cdr3_nt: TGTGCCAGCAGCTACCACGGGGACAGCGGAGAGACCCAGTACTTC
cdr3_aa: CASSYHGDSGETQYF

clone_size: few
cdr3_length: 16
v_call: TRBV4-1
d_call: -
j_call: TRBJ1-4
cdr3_nt: TGCGCCAGCAGCCAAGAGATCGCCCTGGGGAACGAAAAACTGTTTTTT
cdr3_aa: CASSQEIALGNEKLFF

clone_size: -
cdr3_length: 14
v_call: TRBV20-1
d_call: TRBD1
j_call: TRBJ1-5
cdr3_nt: TGCAGTGCTAGGGTGGCAGGGGGAAGTCAGCCCCAGCATTTT
cdr3_aa: CSARVAGGSQPQHF

clone_size: -
cdr3_length: 11
v_call: TRBV6-1
d_call: -
j_call: TRBJ2-5
cdr3_nt: TGTGCCAGCATCGATACATCTGCCCAGTACTTC
cdr3_aa: CASIDTSAQYF

clone_size: many
cdr3_length: 13
v_call: TRBV11-1
d_call: -
j_call: TRBJ2-1
cdr3_nt: TGTGCCAGCAGCTTAGAACAGGGCAATGAGCAGTTCTTC
cdr3_aa: CASSLEQGNEQFF

clone_size: few
cdr3_length: 13
v_call: TRBV29-1
d_call: -
j_call: TRBJ1-5
cdr3_nt: TGCAGCGTTGGTGGGGTTCCGGGGAGGCCCCAGCATTTT
cdr3_aa: CSVGGVPGRPQHF

clone_size: -
cdr3_length: 13
v_call: TRBV5-1
d_call: -
j_call: TRBJ1-1
cdr3_nt: TGCGCCAGCAGCTTTGTGGGGAACACTGAAGCTTTCTTT
cdr3_aa: CASSFVGNTEAFF

clone_size: few
cdr3_length: 19
v_call: TRBV5-1
d_call: TRBD2
j_call: TRBJ2-2
cdr3_nt: TGCGCCAGCAGCTTGTACCGGCTAGCGGGGACTACGAACACCGGGGAGCTGTTTTTT
cdr3_aa: CASSLYRLAGTTNTGELFF

clone_size: many
cdr3_length: 12
v_call: TRBV29-1
d_call: -
j_call: TRBJ1-1
cdr3_nt: TGCAGCGCGGGCCAGTTGAACACTGAAGCTTTCTTT
cdr3_aa: CSAGQLNTEAFF

clone_size: few
cdr3_length: 11
v_call: TRBV24-1
d_call: TRBD1
j_call: TRBJ1-1
cdr3_nt: TGTGCCACCAGGCAGGGGGCAGAAGCTTTCTTT
cdr3_aa: CATRQGAEAFF

clone_size: few
cdr3_length: 17
v_call: TRBV28
d_call: -
j_call: TRBJ1-4
cdr3_nt: TGTGCCAGCAGTTGGGGGTTGGACGCCATTCTTAATGAAAAACTGTTTTTT
cdr3_aa: CASSWGLDAILNEKLFF

clone_size: -
cdr3_length: 14
v_call: TRBV7-6
d_call: -
j_call: TRBJ2-1
cdr3_nt: TGTGCCAGTGCCCAGCCCGGGCTCCGCAATGAGCAGTTCTTC
cdr3_aa: CASAQPGLRNEQFF

clone_size: -
cdr3_length: 17
v_call: TRBV25-1
d_call: -
j_call: TRBJ2-1
cdr3_nt: TGTGCCAGCAGTAAAACCCACCGGGACACAATATACAATGAGCAGTTCTTC
cdr3_aa: CASSKTHRDTIYNEQFF

clone_size: few
cdr3_length: 14
v_call: TRBV20-1
d_call: TRBD2
j_call: TRBJ2-1
cdr3_nt: TGCAGTGCCCGACTAGCGGGAGGGCCGAATGAGCAGTTCTTC
cdr3_aa: CSARLAGGPNEQFF

clone_size: few
cdr3_length: 17
v_call: TRBV14
d_call: -
j_call: TRBJ2-1
cdr3_nt: TGTGCCAGCAGCCAAGATGGTATCGCTATCAACTACAATGAGCAGTTCTTC
cdr3_aa: CASSQDGIAINYNEQFF

clone_size: -
cdr3_length: 16
v_call: TRBV20-1
d_call: TRBD2
j_call: TRBJ2-3
cdr3_nt: TGCAGTGCTAGGGGGCTGGAGCGGGGGGGCACAGATACGCAGTATTTT
cdr3_aa: CSARGLERGGTDTQYF

clone_size: many
cdr3_length: 15
v_call: TRBV20-1
d_call: -
j_call: TRBJ1-5
cdr3_nt: TGCAGTGCCAGAGGGCAGGGGTATAGCAATCAGCCCCAGCATTTT
cdr3_aa: CSARGQGYSNQPQHF

clone_size: -
cdr3_length: 15
v_call: TRBV18
d_call: TRBD1
j_call: TRBJ2-3
cdr3_nt: TGTGCCAGCTCACCCGACAGGGGGCATGGAGATACGCAGTATTTT
cdr3_aa: CASSPDRGHGDTQYF

clone_size: -
cdr3_length: 11
v_call: TRBV9
d_call: -
j_call: TRBJ2-1
cdr3_nt: TGTGCCAGCAGCAGGGCGGCAGAGCAGTTCTTC
cdr3_aa: CASSRAAEQFF

clone_size: few
cdr3_length: 12
v_call: TRBV2
d_call: -
j_call: TRBJ2-1
cdr3_nt: TGTGCCAGCAGTAAACCTTACAATGAGCAGTTCTTC
cdr3_aa: CASSKPYNEQFF

clone_size: few
cdr3_length: 15
v_call: TRBV13
d_call: -
j_call: TRBJ1-1
cdr3_nt: TGTGCCAGCAGCTACAACAGAAACATGAACACTGAAGCTTTCTTT
cdr3_aa: CASSYNRNMNTEAFF

clone_size: many
cdr3_length: 15
v_call: TRBV7-2
d_call: -
j_call: TRBJ2-2
cdr3_nt: TGTGCCAGCAGCACCGAGGCTGGGAGAACCGGGGAGCTGTTTTTT
cdr3_aa: CASSTEAGRTGELFF

clone_size: few
cdr3_length: 13
v_call: TRBV30
d_call: TRBD1
j_call: TRBJ2-5
cdr3_nt: TGTGCCTGGAGTGGGACAGGGGGAGAGACCCAGTACTTC
cdr3_aa: CAWSGTGGETQYF

clone_size: few
cdr3_length: 16
v_call: TRBV7-9
d_call: TRBD2
j_call: TRBJ2-5
cdr3_nt: TGTGCCAGCAGCTGGCTGGGGCTAGCGGGAGCAGAGACCCAGTACTTC
cdr3_aa: CASSWLGLAGAETQYF

clone_size: few
cdr3_length: 13
v_call: TRBV5-1
d_call: -
j_call: TRBJ1-2
cdr3_nt: TGCGCCAGCAGCGAACAGGGTTTGACTGGCTACACCTTC
cdr3_aa: CASSEQGLTGYTF

clone_size: few
cdr3_length: 18
v_call: TRBV13
d_call: TRBD2
j_call: TRBJ2-7
cdr3_nt: TGTGCCAGCAGCTCTCGGACTAGCGGGAGCCCTAAATCTCTCGAGCAGTACTTC
cdr3_aa: CASSSRTSGSPKSLEQYF

clone_size: -
cdr3_length: 15
v_call: TRBV20-1
d_call: -
j_call: TRBJ1-2
cdr3_nt: TGCAGTGCTAGAGAGGGGGTGGATCGGCCGTATGGCTACACCTTC
cdr3_aa: CSAREGVDRPYGYTF

clone_size: -
cdr3_length: 14
v_call: TRBV20-1
d_call: TRBD2
j_call: TRBJ2-7
cdr3_nt: TGCAGTGCTCTGACTAGCGGGAGGATCCACGAGCAGTACTTC
cdr3_aa: CSALTSGRIHEQYF

clone_size: few
cdr3_length: 16
v_call: TRBV7-8
d_call: -
j_call: TRBJ2-1
cdr3_nt: TGTGCCAGCAGCTTAGCGTACAGGAGCTCCTACAATGAGCAGTTCTTC
cdr3_aa: CASSLAYRSSYNEQFF

clone_size: -
cdr3_length: 16
v_call: TRBV7-2
d_call: -
j_call: TRBJ1-1
cdr3_nt: TGTGCCAGCAGCTTAAGCGGTTTGGGGGTTGTCACTGAAGCTTTCTTT
cdr3_aa: CASSLSGLGVVTEAFF

clone_size: few
cdr3_length: 14
v_call: TRBV3-1
d_call: TRBD2
j_call: TRBJ2-7
cdr3_nt: TGTGCCAGCACGCGTGGGAGGGACCCCTACGAGCAGTACTTC
cdr3_aa: CASTRGRDPYEQYF

clone_size: once
cdr3_length: 10
v_call: TRBV25-1
d_call: TRBD1
j_call: TRBJ2-7
cdr3_nt: TGTGCCAGCAAACAGGGGGAGCAGTACTTC
cdr3_aa: CASKQGEQYF

clone_size: -
cdr3_length: 12
v_call: TRBV5-1
d_call: -
j_call: TRBJ2-5
cdr3_nt: TGCGCCAGCAGCTTGGAGATGGAGACCCAGTACTTC
cdr3_aa: CASSLEMETQYF

clone_size: few
cdr3_length: 15
v_call: TRBV6-5
d_call: -
j_call: TRBJ2-2
cdr3_nt: TGTGCCAGCAGTTACTCGATGGGTGGTGCCGGGGAGCTGTTTTTT
cdr3_aa: CASSYSMGGAGELFF

clone_size: few
cdr3_length: 13
v_call: TRBV30
d_call: -
j_call: TRBJ1-2
cdr3_nt: TGTGCCTGGAGTAGGTCAGAAGGATATGGCTACACCTTC
cdr3_aa: CAWSRSEGYGYTF

clone_size: -
cdr3_length: 15
v_call: TRBV7-9
d_call: TRBD1
j_call: TRBJ2-5
cdr3_nt: TGTGCCAGCAGCGGCCAAGGGACAGGGAAAGAGACCCAGTACTTC
cdr3_aa: CASSGQGTGKETQYF

clone_size: -
cdr3_length: 14
v_call: TRBV29-1
d_call: -
j_call: TRBJ2-1
cdr3_nt: TGCAGTACCAGTGGCAGGGGTGGCTACAATGAGCAGTTCTTC
cdr3_aa: CSTSGRGGYNEQFF

clone_size: -
cdr3_length: 13
v_call: TRBV5-1
d_call: TRBD1
j_call: TRBJ2-6
cdr3_nt: TGCGCCAGCAGCGGGGGACAGGTCCCCGTCCTGACTTTC
cdr3_aa: CASSGGQVPVLTF